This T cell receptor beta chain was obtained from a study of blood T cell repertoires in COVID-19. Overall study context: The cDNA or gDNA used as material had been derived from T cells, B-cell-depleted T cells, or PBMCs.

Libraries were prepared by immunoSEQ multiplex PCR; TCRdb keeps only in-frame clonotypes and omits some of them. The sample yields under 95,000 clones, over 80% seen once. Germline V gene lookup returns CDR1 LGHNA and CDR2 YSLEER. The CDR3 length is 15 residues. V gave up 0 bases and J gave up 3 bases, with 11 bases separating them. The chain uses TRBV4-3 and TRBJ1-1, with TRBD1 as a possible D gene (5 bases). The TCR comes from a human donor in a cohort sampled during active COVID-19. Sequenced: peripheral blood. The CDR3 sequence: CASSQDAAGHTEAFF. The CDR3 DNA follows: TGCGCCAGCAGCCAAGATGCGGCAGGGCACACTGAAGCTTTCTTT.